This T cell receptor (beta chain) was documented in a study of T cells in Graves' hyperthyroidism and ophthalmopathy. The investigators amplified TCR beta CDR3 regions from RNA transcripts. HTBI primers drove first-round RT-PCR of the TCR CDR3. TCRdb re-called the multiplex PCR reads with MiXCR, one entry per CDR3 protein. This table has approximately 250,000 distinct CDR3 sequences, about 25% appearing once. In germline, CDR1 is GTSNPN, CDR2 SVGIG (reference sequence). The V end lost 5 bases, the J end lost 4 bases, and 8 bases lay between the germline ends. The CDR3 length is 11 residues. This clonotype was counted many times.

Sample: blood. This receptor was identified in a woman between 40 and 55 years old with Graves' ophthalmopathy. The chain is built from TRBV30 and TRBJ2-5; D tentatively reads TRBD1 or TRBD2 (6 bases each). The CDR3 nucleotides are TGTGCCTGGGGGGGGCGAGAGACCCAGTACTTC. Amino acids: CAWGGRETQYF.